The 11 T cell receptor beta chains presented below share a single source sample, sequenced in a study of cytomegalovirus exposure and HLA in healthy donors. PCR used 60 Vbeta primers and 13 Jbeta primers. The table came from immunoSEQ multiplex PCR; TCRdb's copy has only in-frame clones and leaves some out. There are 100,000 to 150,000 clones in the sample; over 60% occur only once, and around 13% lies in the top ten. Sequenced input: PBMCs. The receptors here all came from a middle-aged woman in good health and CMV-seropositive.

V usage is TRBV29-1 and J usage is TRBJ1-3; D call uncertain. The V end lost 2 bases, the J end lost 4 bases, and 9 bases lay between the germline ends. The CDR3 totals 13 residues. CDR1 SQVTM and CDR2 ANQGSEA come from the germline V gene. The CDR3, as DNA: TGCAGCGTTGAACCGTGGAGGGGAAACACCATATATTTT. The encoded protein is CSVEPWRGNTIYF.

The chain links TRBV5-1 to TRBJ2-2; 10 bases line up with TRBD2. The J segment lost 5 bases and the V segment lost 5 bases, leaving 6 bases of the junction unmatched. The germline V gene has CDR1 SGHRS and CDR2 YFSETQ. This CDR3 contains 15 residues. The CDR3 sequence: CASSLLAGRTGELFF. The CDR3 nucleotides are TGCGCCAGCAGTTTACTAGCGGGACGGACCGGGGAGCTGTTTTTT.

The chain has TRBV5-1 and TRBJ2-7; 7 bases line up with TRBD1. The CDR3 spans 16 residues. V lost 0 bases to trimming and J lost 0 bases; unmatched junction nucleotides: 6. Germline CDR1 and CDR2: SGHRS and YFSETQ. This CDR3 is CASSLDPDRSSYEQYF. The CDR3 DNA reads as TGCGCCAGCAGCTTGGATCCGGACAGGAGCTCCTACGAGCAGTACTTC. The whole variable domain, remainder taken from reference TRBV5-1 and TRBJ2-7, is KAGVTQTPRYLIKTRGQQVTLSCSPISGHRSVSWYQQTPGQGLQFLFEYFSETQRNKGNFPGRFSGRQFSNSRSEMNVSTLELGDSALYLCASSLDPDRSSYEQYFGPGTRLTVT.

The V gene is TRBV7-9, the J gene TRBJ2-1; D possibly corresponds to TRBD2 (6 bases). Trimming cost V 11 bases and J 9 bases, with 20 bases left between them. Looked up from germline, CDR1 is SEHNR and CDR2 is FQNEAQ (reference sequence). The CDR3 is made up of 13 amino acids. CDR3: CAVLRDSVVEQFF. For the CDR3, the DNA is TGTGCCGTCCTCCGGGACTCGGTTGTTGAGCAGTTCTTC.

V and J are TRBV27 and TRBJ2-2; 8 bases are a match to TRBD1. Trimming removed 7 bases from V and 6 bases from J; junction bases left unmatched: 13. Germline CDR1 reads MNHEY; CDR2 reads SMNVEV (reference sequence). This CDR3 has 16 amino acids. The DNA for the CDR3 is TGTGCCAGCACCCCGGACAGGGCCCCAACGCCCGGGGAGCTGTTTTTT. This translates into CASTPDRAPTPGELFF.

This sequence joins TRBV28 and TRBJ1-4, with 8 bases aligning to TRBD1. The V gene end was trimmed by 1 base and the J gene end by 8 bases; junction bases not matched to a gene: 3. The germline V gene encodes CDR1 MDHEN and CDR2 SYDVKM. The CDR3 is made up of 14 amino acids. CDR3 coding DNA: TGTGCCAGCAGTTTATCAGGGGGCCGGGAAAAACTGTTTTTT. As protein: CASSLSGGREKLFF.

CDR3 protein: CASSPRTSGETQYF. CDR3 nucleotides: TGTGCCAGCAGTCCCCGGACTAGCGGAGAGACCCAGTACTTC. The V and J genes are TRBV6-1 and TRBJ2-5; 10 bases fit TRBD2. V was pared by 5 bases and J by 4 bases, with 4 bases of the junction left unmatched. Germline CDR1 is MNHNS and CDR2 is SASEGT. The CDR3 is 14 amino acids.

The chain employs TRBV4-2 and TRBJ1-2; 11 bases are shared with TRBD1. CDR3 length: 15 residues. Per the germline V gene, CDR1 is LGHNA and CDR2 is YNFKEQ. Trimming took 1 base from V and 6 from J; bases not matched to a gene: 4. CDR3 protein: CASSQGWTGGHGYTF. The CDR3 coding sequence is TGTGCCAGCAGCCAAGGGTGGACAGGGGGCCATGGCTACACCTTC.

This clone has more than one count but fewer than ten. The CDR3 loop is CASSFLSSSTNEKLFF. As DNA, the CDR3 is TGTGCCAGCAGTTTCCTCTCCTCCTCAACTAATGAAAAACTGTTTTTT. The chain joins TRBV28 to TRBJ1-4; no reliable D call. The V and J ends lost 3 bases and 0 bases respectively, with 11 bases between them. The CDR3 sequence is 16 residues long. Germline V gene lookup returns CDR1 MDHEN and CDR2 SYDVKM.

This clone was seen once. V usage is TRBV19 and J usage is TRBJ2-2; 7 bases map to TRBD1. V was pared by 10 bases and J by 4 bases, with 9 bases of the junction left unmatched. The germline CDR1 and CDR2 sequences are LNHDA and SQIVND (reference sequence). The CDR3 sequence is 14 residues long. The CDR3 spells CATEQGLSTGELFF. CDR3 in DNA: TGTGCCACGGAACAGGGGCTGAGCACCGGGGAGCTGTTTTTT.

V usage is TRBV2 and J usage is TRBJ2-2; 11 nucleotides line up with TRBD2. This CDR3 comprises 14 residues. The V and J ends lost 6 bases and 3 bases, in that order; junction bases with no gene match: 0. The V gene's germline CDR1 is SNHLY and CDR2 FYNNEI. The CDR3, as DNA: TGTGCCAGCAGACTAGCGGGAGACACCGGGGAGCTGTTTTTT. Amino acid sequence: CASRLAGDTGELFF.